The clone carrying this TCR beta chain was found a few times. The CDR3 is made up of 17 amino acids. Germline V gene sequence: CDR1 SGHDT, CDR2 YYEEEE. V lost 2 bases and J lost 1; bases outside the gene matches: 5. This specimen belongs to a study of T cells in Graves' hyperthyroidism and ophthalmopathy. Researchers took RNA transcripts and amplified the TCR beta CDR3 regions from them. Initially, a first-round RT-PCR of the TCR CDR3 employed the HTBI primer set. Via MiXCR, TCRdb re-called the multiplex PCR reads, giving one row per CDR3 protein. The sample has nearly 600,000 distinct CDR3 sequences, 13% to 15% seen once; the top ten hold roughly 7%. Diagnoses were established using clinical symptoms, serum thyroxine and TRAb, thyroid ultrasound and orbital computed tomography.

This TCR was sampled from a woman between 18 and 29 years old with Graves' ophthalmopathy. The specimen was blood. V and J are TRBV5-6 and TRBJ2-6; 8 nucleotides align to TRBD1. Written as DNA, the CDR3 is TGTGCCAGCAGCTTCTGGACAGGGCCATCTGGGGCCAACGTCCTGACTTTC. Its protein is CASSFWTGPSGANVLTF.